Sequencing of this T cell receptor (beta chain) was carried out in a study of T cell responses to AZD1222 COVID-19 vaccine. General study results and limits: Distributed over spike, vaccine-associated CD4 TCRs predominated at 160-218 and 743-854. Spike-specific TCR depth and breadth grew after two AZD1222 doses.

Comments on this clone: Its target is not known.

Assay used: immunoSEQ multiplex PCR; TCRdb lists only in-frame clones, some missing. The sample lists 45,000 or so clones, about 90% occurring once. The germline V gene has CDR1 MNHNS and CDR2 SASEGT. The CDR3 contains 14 residues. V was cut by 6 bases and J by 9 bases, with 15 bases left in between. The sample consisted of peripheral blood, taken 28 days after the second AZD1222 dose. The chain is built from TRBV6-1 and TRBJ1-6; D gene unclear. This clonotype was obtained from an adult who received the AZD1222 COVID-19 vaccine. As DNA, the CDR3 is TGTGCCAGCAGCACCGTCTTTGTCCCTTCACCCCTCCACTTT. Amino acids: CASSTVFVPSPLHF.